This paragraph covers one TCR beta chain sequence. What this receptor recognizes is not known. No much larger clonotype is one base removed from it; base qualities were not supplied. The cohort was made up of hundreds of healthy bone marrow donors. All cohort members were sampled while nominally healthy, although unrecorded immune exposures were likely present. The donor tested CMV seronegative, placing the donor among the 352 seronegative members of the cohort. A peripheral blood sample was collected from each donor, and TCR beta sequencing was performed on peripheral blood mononuclear cells. Genomic DNA extraction from the blood cell samples was performed with the Qiagen DNeasy Blood Extraction Kit. Libraries were constructed by the immunoSEQ multiplex PCR assay. The multiplex PCR relied on a mix of 60 forward primers for TCR Vbeta segments and 13 reverse primers for TCR Jbeta segments. A multiplex PCR assay on genomic DNA amplified the CDR3 region of rearranged TCR beta genes. The amplified TCR beta libraries were sequenced on the Illumina HiSeq System as 87-base-pair reads. Regarding the original processing steps: In a later analysis, roughly 80 million unique TCR beta chains were counted across the roughly 610 repertoires, and roughly 11 million of these chains were shared by at least two donors. A nearest-neighbor algorithm error-corrected the raw reads and collapsed the reads into unique sequences, merging closely related sequences to remove PCR and sequencing errors. CDR3 sequences were aligned to IMGT reference sequences to assign V, D and J gene segments. For a sequence to be retained, at least a six-nucleotide match to both a V gene segment and a J gene segment was required. A rearrangement counted as productive if the CDR3 had no stop codons and remained in frame with V and J, and every other rearrangement counted as non-productive. Following IMGT convention, CDR3 was defined as the stretch from the second conserved V-encoded cysteine to the conserved J-encoded phenylalanine. In an earlier analysis of 500 to 650 of the donors, sequences lacking an unambiguous match to a single V gene segment were excluded. An earlier analysis of about 600 of the donors called V segments functional above 56.7% productive rearrangements and segregating when the between-donor standard deviation exceeded 5%. To diagnose cytomegalovirus status from the catalog of TCR beta chain sequences, a statistical classification framework was built. In a later analysis, V and J genes were assigned by comparing TCR nucleotide sequences against IMGT/GENE-DB human TR gene sequences. In a later analysis, CDR3 sequences and most-parsimonious VDJ recombination scenarios were assigned using the TCRdist pipeline. In a later analysis, each TCR beta chain was defined by its CDR3 amino acid sequence together with its V-gene family, and reads without a unique V-gene family were excluded. A later analysis removed over 500 highly shared, low-generation-probability nucleotide sequences to deal with suspected cross-contamination and a sequencing artifact. In a later analysis, a clonal expansion index for each public chain was calculated from normalized within-repertoire ranks of inferred template counts. A later analysis computed generation probabilities with a VDJ recombination model fitted to out-of-frame rearrangements, and checked the results against IGoR. In a later analysis, hypergeometric tests were used to score TCR-TCR, TCR-HLA and TCR-CMV co-occurrence, with a repertoire-size bias correction applied to TCR pairs. A later analysis estimated false discovery rates by permuting HLA or CMV assignments 20 times. In a later analysis, co-occurring TCRs were grouped using DBSCAN, with TCRdist sequence similarity added in when clustering inside HLA-allele-positive subsets. Repertoires with fewer than 30,000 or more than 120,000 public chains, plus five repertoires with anomalous nucleotide sharing, were excluded from co-occurrence clustering. In TCRdb, the immuneACCESS table is reduced to in-frame sequences with V and J assigned. These tables do not hold every clone; where another copy was compared, an unresolved V gene accounts for under half, and the others remain unexplained. The DNA gave D and trimming, while V, J and clone size come from that table. The sample data list 150,000 to 200,000 clones, and about three quarters of these were observed just once. The top ten clonotypes cover under 4% of the sample.

The record originates from a study of cytomegalovirus exposure and HLA in healthy donors (dated by TCRdb to the late 2010s). With respect to the entire study: In an earlier analysis of 450 to 750 of the donors, 276 Gb of sequence data and some 120 million unique TCR beta sequences from 180 million or so T cells were reported. Around 300 gigabases of sequencing data and 70 million to 85 million unique TCR sequences were included in an early release covering 550 to 650 HLA-typed donors. Of the 300 to 500 genotyped donors, approximately 81% were placed in the genetic ancestry cluster associated with self-reported Caucasian donors. The study aimed to test whether signatures of past pathogen exposure could be identified by cataloging public T cell receptors. Using immunosequencing, the study profiled T cell repertoires from fewer than 850 subjects and related those repertoires to cytomegalovirus serostatus. Besides the first cohort of approximately 670 subjects, a separate validation cohort made up of 120 different subjects was used. High-throughput TCR immunosequencing, statistical association of individual TCRs with disease status, and machine learning were combined to predict cytomegalovirus infection status. A later analysis re-examined previously published TCR beta repertoires from roughly 650 donors and added high-resolution HLA genotyping to investigate patterns of TCR occurrence. The later analysis used no new phenotypic data to find candidate immune exposures, relying instead on TCR beta sequences and their occurrence across donors. In an earlier analysis of roughly 600 of the donors, high-throughput TCR beta sequencing was used to judge whether each TCR beta V gene segment behaved as functional or pseudogenic. Donor age, sex, ethnicity and CMV serostatus were collected together with the repertoire data. A later genetic analysis used genome-wide SNP genotypes for 398 of the 666 donors, treating that subset as a discovery cohort. All discovery cohort repertoires had been generated using a single sequencing platform. HLA typing covered class I and class II loci at four-digit resolution. The number of typed donors differed by locus: about 620-630 for A, B, C, DRB1 and DQB1; 500 to 550 for DQA1; 606 for DPA1; and about 450 for DPB1. Five DR-DQ haplotypes were handled as single units for association and clustering, since linkage in the cohort was strong. Among several hundred genotyped donors of the cohort, an average of roughly 230,000 unique TCR beta nucleotide sequences was sequenced per donor, of which about 20% were non-productive.

Reading from cysteine to phenylalanine, the CDR3 counts 15 amino acids. Only the CDR3 DNA is retained, 45 bases long and in frame from the first base. CDR1 and CDR2 (SGHVS, FNYEAQ) derive from the germline V gene. V drops 4 bases and J drops 1 base, leaving 8 bases in between. General study outcomes and caveats: A further reported finding was that TCR beta sequences accurately predicted the HLA-A and HLA-B alleles for most subjects in the first cohort. Most TCR sequences were seen in very few donors, while some public TCRs were found in many individuals. This cohort had only TCR beta chains sequenced, and the lack of alpha or paired-chain data limited which features could be detected. A later genetic analysis reported fewer N-insertions in productive TCRs among donors in an Asian-associated ancestry cluster than the roughly 690-donor mean. In a later analysis, the rate of TCR association differed among HLA loci, with DRB1 alleles having the most associated TCRs and HLA-C alleles having the fewest. The authors suggested that the approach could potentially be generalized to other disease states and immunological phenotypes. Immune exposure information for the cohort was limited to CMV serostatus. Some IMGT-functional V segments, including TRBV6-2 and TRBV6-3, could not be told apart with the 87-base-pair reads, so those segments were excluded. In both the original and validation cohorts, the classifier was reported to diagnose cytomegalovirus status with high specificity and sensitivity. Broadly in line with IMGT annotations, most TCR beta V segments showed up in productive rearrangements about 87% or about 30% of the time in an earlier analysis of several hundred of the donors. An association between a missense DCLRE1C variant and V-gene and J-gene trimming of TCR beta chains was found in a later genetic analysis and replicated in an independent cohort. Correlated functional status among segregating V segments might reflect linkage disequilibrium, but an unknown experimental factor could not be ruled out. In a later analysis, around 17,000 TCR beta sequences were associated with specific HLA alleles at a false discovery rate of 0.05. Because counts were too low, about 15 rarely observed V segments, including chromosome 9 orphons, were left out of the earlier analysis of over 550 of the donors. Strong co-occurrence of HLA alleles, especially DR and DQ, made assigning TCR associations to individual alleles difficult. In a later analysis, HLA-associated TCR beta chains were found to be more clonally expanded and to have lower generation probabilities than equally common non-associated chains. Because HLA typing was unavailable for some donors at each locus, only the typed subset was used in association tests. A cluster of highly shared sequence variants was judged likely to represent a technical artifact of the sequencing pipeline. The presence/absence analyses assumed that sequencing depth was roughly uniform across donors, and that assumption may not be true. A later analysis reported that several top co-occurrence clusters appeared linked to parvovirus B19, influenza, CMV and Epstein-Barr virus. A later analysis found that most CMV-associated TCR beta chains appeared HLA-restricted, with HLA associations seemingly driven largely by CMV exposure. In vitro tests confirmed that a few of the cytomegalovirus-associated TCR beta chains recognize cytomegalovirus antigens. In the study, approximately 160 TCR beta chains were listed as associated with cytomegalovirus.

The receptor was derived from a woman in her thirties or forties in good health and CMV-seronegative. The chain is encoded by TRBV7-6 joined to TRBJ2-6, with no confidently assigned D gene. Material: PBMCs. The DNA reads TGTGCCAGCAGCTCGCAACAATCTGGGGCCAACGTCCTGACTTTC. Its protein is CASSSQQSGANVLTF.